The rows below give T cell receptor beta chains drawn from one sample of a study of T-cell reconstitution after alpha-beta-depleted transplantation in children. TCRdb recomputed calls from the PCR reads with MiXCR, one row per CDR3 protein. The sample shows 260,000 or so distinct CDR3 sequences, around 11% of them seen only once. The source was PBMCs from the stem cell graft donor, collected from the stem cell graft. The receptors were sampled from a human donor who donated a stem cell graft to a child with acute lymphoblastic leukemia. CDR3s include the opening cysteine and the closing phenylalanine or tryptophan. D genes are given only for firm matches. Clone size is not always given. Where it is, it says once, few, many or a class for expanded clones.

abundance	v_gene	j_gene	d_gene	CDR3aa	CDR3nt
many	TRBV10-3	TRBJ2-3	TRBD2	CAISLMGLAALSTDTQYF	TGTGCCATCAGCCTCATGGGGCTAGCGGCCCTTAGCACAGATACGCAGTATTTT
-	TRBV4-2	TRBJ2-7	TRBD1	CASSQGGDRVYEQYF	TGTGCCAGCAGCCAAGGGGGGGACAGGGTCTACGAGCAGTACTTC
few	TRBV7-2	TRBJ2-7	TRBD2	CASSLRRGGYYEQYF	TGTGCCAGCAGCTTAAGACGGGGGGGATACTACGAGCAGTACTTC
many	TRBV12-3/TRBV12-4	TRBJ2-7	-	CASSSGTGSSFEQYF	TGTGCCAGCAGCTCCGGGACGGGATCTTCCTTCGAGCAGTACTTC
many	TRBV5-1	TRBJ1-5	-	CASSLDGGFNQPQHF	TGCGCCAGCAGCTTGGACGGTGGTTTCAATCAGCCCCAGCATTTT
many	TRBV5-1	TRBJ2-1	TRBD2	CASSPGLAGHFSYNEQFF	TGCGCCAGCAGCCCTGGACTAGCGGGACACTTCTCCTACAATGAGCAGTTCTTC
many	TRBV12-3/TRBV12-4	TRBJ2-3	-	CASSLVFGEDTDTQYF	TGTGCCAGCAGTTTGGTATTCGGGGAGGACACAGATACGCAGTATTTT
many	TRBV28	TRBJ2-3	-	CASSGSPGTDTQYF	TGTGCCAGCAGTGGGTCACCGGGCACAGATACGCAGTATTTT
many	TRBV7-3	TRBJ2-3	TRBD2	CASSPAPKREGPDTQYF	TGTGCCAGCAGCCCCGCTCCCAAGCGGGAGGGCCCAGATACGCAGTATTTT
many	TRBV7-2	TRBJ2-2	-	CASSLAGRANTGELFF	TGTGCCAGCAGCTTAGCAGGACGGGCGAACACCGGGGAGCTGTTTTTT
many	TRBV7-7	TRBJ2-7	TRBD1	CASSLTGNHEQYF	TGTGCCAGCAGCTTGACAGGGAACCACGAGCAGTACTTC
many	TRBV11-2	TRBJ2-6	TRBD1	CASRTVGTGPSGANVLTF	TGTGCCAGCAGAACCGTAGGGACAGGGCCCTCTGGGGCCAACGTCCTGACTTTC
many	TRBV6-6	TRBJ2-2	-	CASSLQNTGELFF	TGTGCCAGCAGTTTACAGAACACCGGGGAGCTGTTTTTT
few	TRBV27	TRBJ1-5	-	CASSLRGDTEPQHF	TGTGCCAGCAGTTTAAGGGGTGATACGGAGCCCCAGCATTTT
many	TRBV4-1	TRBJ2-2	TRBD2	CASSPLGRTSGLPGELFF	TGCGCCAGCAGCCCCCTCGGCCGGACTAGCGGTTTGCCCGGGGAGCTGTTTTTT
many	TRBV27	TRBJ2-3	TRBD2	CASRVAGGHTDTQYF	TGTGCCAGCAGAGTAGCGGGAGGGCACACAGATACGCAGTATTTT
few	TRBV7-2	TRBJ2-7	TRBD1	CASSWARDREQYF	TGTGCCAGCAGCTGGGCCCGGGACAGGGAGCAGTACTTC
many	TRBV27	TRBJ2-3	TRBD2	CASSLASGYLSTDTQYF	TGTGCCAGCAGTTTGGCTAGCGGTTACCTTAGCACAGATACGCAGTATTTT
many	TRBV6-5	TRBJ1-5	-	CASSYTRDGSNQPQHF	TGTGCCAGCAGTTACACCCGGGACGGGAGCAATCAGCCCCAGCATTTT
-	TRBV20-1	TRBJ1-5	-	CSARAQGINQPQHF	TGCAGTGCTAGGGCCCAGGGGATCAATCAGCCCCAGCATTTT
few	TRBV20-1	TRBJ2-5	TRBD2	CCARDLKGLAVGETQYF	TGCTGTGCTAGAGACCTCAAGGGACTAGCTGTTGGAGAGACCCAGTACTTC
-	TRBV15	TRBJ2-3	-	CATSRPESTDTQYF	TGTGCCACCAGCAGACCTGAAAGCACAGATACGCAGTATTTT
many	TRBV7-9	TRBJ1-3	-	CASSSPGIRSGNTIYF	TGTGCCAGCAGCTCCCCGGGAATCCGCTCTGGAAACACCATATATTTT
many	TRBV12-3/TRBV12-4	TRBJ2-2	TRBD1	CASSPGQGGDGELFF	TGTGCCAGCAGTCCAGGACAGGGTGGGGACGGGGAGCTGTTTTTT
many	TRBV12-3/TRBV12-4	TRBJ1-1	-	CASTPRSTEAFF	TGTGCCAGCACCCCTCGGAGTACTGAAGCTTTCTTT
many	TRBV6-5	TRBJ1-5	-	CASSRQGYSNQPQHF	TGTGCCAGCAGTCGCCAGGGTTATAGCAATCAGCCCCAGCATTTT
many	TRBV7-2	TRBJ2-3	-	CASSRQSTDTQYF	TGTGCCAGCAGCAGACAGAGCACAGATACGCAGTATTTT
many	TRBV20-1	TRBJ2-2	-	CSAREGRDTGELFF	TGCAGTGCTAGAGAGGGACGGGACACCGGGGAGCTGTTTTTT
many	TRBV4-3	TRBJ1-6	TRBD1	CASSQEDRGGSPLHF	TGCGCCAGCAGCCAAGAGGACAGGGGAGGTTCACCCCTCCACTTT
many	TRBV3-1	TRBJ2-3	TRBD2	CASSHTTSGVTDTQYF	TGTGCCAGCAGCCACACTACTAGCGGGGTTACAGATACGCAGTATTTT
many	TRBV12-3/TRBV12-4	TRBJ2-4	-	CASRPDTLAKNIQYF	TGTGCCAGCAGACCGGACACGCTAGCCAAAAACATTCAGTACTTC
many	TRBV6-5	TRBJ2-2	TRBD1	CASSYSKSRTGVGSGELFF	TGTGCCAGCAGTTACTCGAAGTCTAGGACAGGGGTCGGCAGTGGGGAGCTGTTTTTT
few	TRBV7-2	TRBJ2-2	-	CASSLVLRAGTNTGELFF	TGTGCCAGCAGCTTAGTACTGAGGGCGGGGACGAACACCGGGGAGCTGTTTTTT
few	TRBV5-1	TRBJ2-1	-	CASSLVLDPRFNEQFF	TGCGCCAGCAGCTTGGTTTTGGACCCTCGGTTTAATGAGCAGTTCTTC
-	TRBV6-1	TRBJ2-1	-	CASILGHRTYNEQFF	TGTGCCAGCATCCTGGGACATCGGACCTACAATGAGCAGTTCTTC
-	TRBV5-1	TRBJ1-1	-	CASSYNRAVNTEAFF	TGCGCCAGCAGCTATAACCGGGCGGTGAACACTGAAGCTTTCTTT
many	TRBV11-1	TRBJ2-1	TRBD2	CASSLGLAAVITYNEQFF	TGTGCCAGCAGCTTAGGGCTAGCGGCCGTAATTACCTACAATGAGCAGTTCTTC
few	TRBV11-2	TRBJ2-7	-	CASSLAAFYEQYF	TGTGCCAGCAGCTTAGCGGCGTTCTACGAGCAGTACTTC
many	TRBV5-1	TRBJ2-1	TRBD2	CASSAGTTYSNEQFF	TGCGCCAGCAGTGCCGGGACTACATACTCCAATGAGCAGTTCTTC
-	TRBV15	TRBJ2-4	-	CATSRDPQGTLAKNSQYF	TGTGCCACCAGCAGAGACCCACAGGGTACTTTAGCCAAAAACAGTCAGTACTTC
-	TRBV6-1	TRBJ2-7	-	CASSAGPNYEQYF	TGTGCCAGCAGCGCCGGGCCCAACTACGAGCAGTACTTC
many	TRBV7-9	TRBJ2-3	-	CASTLSNHWDTQYF	TGTGCCAGCACTCTATCAAACCATTGGGATACGCAGTATTTT
many	TRBV7-9	TRBJ2-5	-	CASSQYMLTGLQETQYF	TGTGCCAGCAGCCAATATATGTTAACAGGGCTCCAAGAGACCCAGTACTTC
few	TRBV19	TRBJ2-5	-	CASSKRVLRETQYF	TGTGCCAGTAGTAAGAGGGTGCTCCGAGAGACCCAGTACTTC
few	TRBV4-2	TRBJ1-4	-	CASSQGPEVREKLFF	TGTGCCAGCAGCCAAGGGCCGGAAGTTCGAGAAAAACTGTTTTTT
many	TRBV12-3/TRBV12-4	TRBJ2-3	TRBD2	CAPGGRPDTQYF	TGTGCCCCAGGCGGGAGGCCAGATACGCAGTATTTT